This TCR beta chain was recovered during a study of blood T cells in healthy people across ages. Each sample yielded at least 6.5 million isolated PBMCs. Alongside a J-beta primer mix, a sample-barcoded 5' primer served in a second PCR lasting about 6 to 12 cycles. TCRdb fed the 5' RACE reads into MiXCR, producing one record per CDR3 protein. In the table there are approximately 770,000 distinct CDR3 sequences, more than 45% of which are singletons. Whole-study findings and limits: Higher naive T cell percentage went strongly together with higher TCR beta diversity. Roughly linear declines in TCR beta diversity per million T cells occurred with age. Both naive CD4+ cell counts and diversity were greater in long-lived donors than in aged donors.

This CDR3 contains 15 residues. Germline assignment: CDR1 SGHTA and CDR2 FQGNSA. As to this clonotype: What it binds is not known.

Sequencing was done on a sample of blood. This receptor was taken from a man aged 30 to 39 in good health. This sequence joins TRBV7-2 and TRBJ2-7; 8 bases are a match to TRBD2. The J call may not be correct, given that the DNA end is closer to TRBJ2-5. CDR3 DNA: TGTGCCAGCAGAGACGGGGGGGGCGAAAGAGAGACCCAGTACTTC. Translating gives CASRDGGGERETQYF.